Each of the 9 T cell receptor beta chains below was sequenced from the same sample in a study of breast tumors, draining lymph nodes, adjacent tissues. Axillary draining lymph nodes of breast cancer patients supplied the node samples. Using its own MiXCR run on the multiplex PCR reads, TCRdb lists one record per CDR3 protein. Among approximately 230,000 distinct CDR3 sequences listed, less than 40% were seen once. Sequencing was done on a sample of axillary lymph node tissue. The receptors come from a female donor with breast cancer. Some clones in this sample may be carry-over from other donors' samples.

Many counts were recorded for this clonotype. V and J are TRBV7-9 and TRBJ2-3; D possibly corresponds to TRBD1 (6 bases). CDR3 size: 14 residues. CDR1 and CDR2 from the germline V gene are SEHNR and FQNEAQ (reference sequence). Trimming left V 5 bases short and J 2 bases short, with 11 bases between. The CDR3 DNA reads as TGTGCCAGCAGCCTACAGGGCCCCACAGATACGCAGTATTTT. This translates into CASSLQGPTDTQYF.

V is TRBV7-2 and J is TRBJ1-6; 8 nucleotides align to TRBD1. J was trimmed by 7 bases and V by 5 bases; bases with no gene match: 4. Germline CDR1 and CDR2: SGHTA and FQGNSA. The CDR3 consists of 14 residues. CDR3 in DNA: TGTGCCAGCAGCGCCGGGACAGGCAATTCACCCCTCCACTTT. It translates to CASSAGTGNSPLHF.

This clonotype was found many times. The rearrangement joins TRBV5-1 to TRBJ2-2, with a possible D match to TRBD2 (6 bases). Germline CDR1 reads SGHRS; CDR2 reads YFSETQ. This CDR3 region has 17 residues. Between the trimmed V and J ends, which lost 0 bases and 4 bases, there was a span of 16 bases. The CDR3 loop reads CASSLGLRLGPTGELFF. For the CDR3, the DNA is TGCGCCAGCAGCTTGGGTCTGAGACTAGGACCCACCGGGGAGCTGTTTTTT.

This clonotype was observed many times. V gene TRBV2 combines with J gene TRBJ2-3; 12 bases are shared with TRBD2. V gave up 6 bases and J gave up 0 bases; unmatched junction bases: 7. Germline CDR1 and CDR2: SNHLY and FYNNEI. The CDR3 is 17 residues long. Here the CDR3 reads CASRATSGRSSTDTQYF. DNA for the CDR3: TGTGCCAGCAGGGCGACTAGCGGGAGATCTAGCACAGATACGCAGTATTTT.

As for this clonotype: The junction departs from germline at one end; a sequencing error may be responsible. J is TRBJ2-2 and V is TRBV5-5, with 7 positions matching TRBD1. The CDR3 sequence is 15 residues long. Germline V gene data show CDR1 as SGHKS and CDR2 as YYEKEE (reference sequence). The CDR3 loop reads CASSYLQGNTGELSW. The CDR3 coding sequence is TGTGCCAGCAGCTACCTACAGGGGAACACCGGGGAGCTGTCTTGG.

This chain joins TRBV6-1 and TRBJ2-1, with D maybe TRBD2 (5 bases). CDR1 is MNHNS and CDR2 is SASEGT in the germline V gene. This CDR3 region has 16 residues. V lost 3 bases, J lost 3 bases, and 15 bases lay in between. CDR3 amino acids: CASSDISGIGYNEQFF. The CDR3 DNA is TGTGCCAGCAGTGATATCTCGGGGATTGGCTACAATGAGCAGTTCTTC.

Ten or more counts support this clonotype. V usage is TRBV6-1 and J usage is TRBJ2-7, with 9 bases matching TRBD1. With V trimmed by 3 bases and J by 4 bases, 4 bases remained unmatched. CDR1 is MNHNS, CDR2 SASEGT, per germline. This CDR3 has 14 amino acids. The CDR3 reads CASSDGTGTYEQYF. CDR3 DNA sequence: TGTGCCAGCAGTGACGGGACAGGGACATACGAGCAGTACTTC.

Worth noting for this clonotype: A much larger clonotype is one base distant, so this may be a read error. This sequence joins TRBV5-1 and TRBJ1-6; TRBD1 matches at 7 bases. Germline lookup yields CDR1 SGHRS and CDR2 YFSETQ. This CDR3 contains 15 residues. CDR3 protein: CASSGNRGYSSPLHF. The CDR3 nucleotides read TGCGCCAGCAGCGGAAACAGGGGCTATAGTTCACCCCTCCACTTT.

The genes are TRBV20-1 and TRBJ2-5; 12 bases agree with TRBD2. The germline V gene encodes CDR1 DFQATT and CDR2 SNEGSKA (reference sequence). The ends lost 6 bases at V and 5 bases at J; junction bases unmatched: 4. The CDR3 has 13 residues. CDR3 in DNA: TGCAGTGCCCACGGGACTAGCGGGGAGACCCAGTACTTC. Translation: CSAHGTSGETQYF.